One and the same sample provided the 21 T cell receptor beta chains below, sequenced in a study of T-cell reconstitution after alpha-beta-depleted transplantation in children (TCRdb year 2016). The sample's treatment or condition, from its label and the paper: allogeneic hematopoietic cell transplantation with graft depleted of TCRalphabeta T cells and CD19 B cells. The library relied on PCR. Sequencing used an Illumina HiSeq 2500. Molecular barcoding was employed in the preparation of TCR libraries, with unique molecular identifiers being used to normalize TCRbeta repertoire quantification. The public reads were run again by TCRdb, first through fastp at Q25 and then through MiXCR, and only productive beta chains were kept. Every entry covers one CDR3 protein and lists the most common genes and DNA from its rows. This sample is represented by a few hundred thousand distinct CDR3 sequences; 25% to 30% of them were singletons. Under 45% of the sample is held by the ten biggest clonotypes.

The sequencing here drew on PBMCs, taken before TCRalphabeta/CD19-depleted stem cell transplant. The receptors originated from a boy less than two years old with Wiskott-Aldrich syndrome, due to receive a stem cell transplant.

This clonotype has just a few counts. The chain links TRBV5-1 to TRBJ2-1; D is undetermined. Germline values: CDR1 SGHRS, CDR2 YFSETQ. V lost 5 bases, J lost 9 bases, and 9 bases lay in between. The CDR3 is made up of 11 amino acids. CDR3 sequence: CASRSQLEQFF. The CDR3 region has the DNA TGCGCCAGCAGATCCCAGCTTGAGCAGTTCTTC.

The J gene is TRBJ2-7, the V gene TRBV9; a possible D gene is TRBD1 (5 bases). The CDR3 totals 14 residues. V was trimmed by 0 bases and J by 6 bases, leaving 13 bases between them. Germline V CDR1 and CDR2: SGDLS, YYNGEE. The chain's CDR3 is CASSVGQGNSEQYF. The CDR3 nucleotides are TGTGCCAGCAGCGTAGGCCAGGGAAATAGCGAGCAGTACTTC.

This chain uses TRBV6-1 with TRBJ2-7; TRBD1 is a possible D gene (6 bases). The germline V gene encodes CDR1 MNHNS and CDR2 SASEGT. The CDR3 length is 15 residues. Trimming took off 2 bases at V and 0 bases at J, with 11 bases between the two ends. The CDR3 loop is CASSEYRAHSYEQYF. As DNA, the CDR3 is TGTGCCAGCAGTGAATACAGGGCTCACTCCTACGAGCAGTACTTC.

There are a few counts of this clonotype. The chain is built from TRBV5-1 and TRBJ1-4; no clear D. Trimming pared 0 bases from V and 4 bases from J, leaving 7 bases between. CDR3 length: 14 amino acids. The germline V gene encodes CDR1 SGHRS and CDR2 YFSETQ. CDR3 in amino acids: CASSLEPVNEKLFF. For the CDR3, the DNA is TGCGCCAGCAGCTTGGAGCCAGTTAATGAAAAACTGTTTTTT.

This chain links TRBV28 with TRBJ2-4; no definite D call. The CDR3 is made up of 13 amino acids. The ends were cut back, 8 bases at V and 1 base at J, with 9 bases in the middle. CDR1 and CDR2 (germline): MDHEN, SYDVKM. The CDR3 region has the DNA TGTGCCAGCGTCCCTTCGGCCAAAAACATTCAGTACTTC. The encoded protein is CASVPSAKNIQYF. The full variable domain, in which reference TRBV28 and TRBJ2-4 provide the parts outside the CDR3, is DVKVTQSSRYLVKRTGEKVFLECVQDMDHENMFWYRQDPGLGLRLIYFSYDVKMKEKGDIPEGYSVSREKKERFSLILESASTNQTSMYLCASVPSAKNIQYFGAGTRLSVL.

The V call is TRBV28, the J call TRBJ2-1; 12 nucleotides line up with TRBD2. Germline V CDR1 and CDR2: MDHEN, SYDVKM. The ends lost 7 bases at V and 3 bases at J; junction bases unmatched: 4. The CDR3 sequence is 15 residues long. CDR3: CASKPGLAGYNEQFF. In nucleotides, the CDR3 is TGTGCCAGCAAACCGGGACTAGCGGGCTACAATGAGCAGTTCTTC.

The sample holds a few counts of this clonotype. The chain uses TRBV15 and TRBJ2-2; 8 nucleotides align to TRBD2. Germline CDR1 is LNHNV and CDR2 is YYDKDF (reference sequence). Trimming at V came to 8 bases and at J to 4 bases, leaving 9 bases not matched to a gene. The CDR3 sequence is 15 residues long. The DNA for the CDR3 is TGTGCCACCGAACGACGGGAGGGTTCCACCGGGGAGCTGTTTTTT. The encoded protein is CATERREGSTGELFF.

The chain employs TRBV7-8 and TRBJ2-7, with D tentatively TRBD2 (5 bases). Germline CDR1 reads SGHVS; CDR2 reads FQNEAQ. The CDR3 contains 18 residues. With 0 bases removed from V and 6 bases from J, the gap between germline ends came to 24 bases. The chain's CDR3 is CASSLARVSMSSYGEQYF. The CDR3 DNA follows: TGTGCCAGCAGCTTAGCGCGGGTATCAATGAGCTCCTACGGCGAGCAGTACTTC.

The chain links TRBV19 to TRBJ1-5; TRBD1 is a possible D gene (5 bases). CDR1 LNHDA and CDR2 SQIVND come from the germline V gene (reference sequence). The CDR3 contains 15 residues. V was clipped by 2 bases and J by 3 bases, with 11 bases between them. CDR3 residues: CASSIRGVDNQPQHF. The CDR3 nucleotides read TGTGCCAGTAGTATACGAGGGGTTGACAATCAGCCCCAGCATTTT.

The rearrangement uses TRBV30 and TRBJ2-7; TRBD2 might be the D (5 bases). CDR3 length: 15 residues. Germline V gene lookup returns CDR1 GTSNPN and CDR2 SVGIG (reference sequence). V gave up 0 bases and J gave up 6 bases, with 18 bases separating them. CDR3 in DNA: TGTGCCTGGAGTGTACTCGTGGGAGCGATAGCCGAGCAGTACTTC. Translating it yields CAWSVLVGAIAEQYF.

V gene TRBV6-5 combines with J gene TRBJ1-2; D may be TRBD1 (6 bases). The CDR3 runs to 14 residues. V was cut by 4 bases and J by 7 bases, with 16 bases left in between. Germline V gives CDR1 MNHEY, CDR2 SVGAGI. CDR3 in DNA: TGTGCCAGCAGTTTGGACAGCTCAACGGGTGGCTACACCTTC. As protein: CASSLDSSTGGYTF.

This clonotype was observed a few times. The CDR3 DNA reads TGTGCCAGCAGTGTGGGGATAGAGACCCAGTACTTC. Translation: CASSVGIETQYF. This chain connects TRBV25-1 to TRBJ2-5; no firm D call. Germline CDR1 is MGHDK and CDR2 is SYGVNS. V lost 4 bases to trimming and J lost 4 bases, with 7 bases between them. There are 12 residues in the CDR3.

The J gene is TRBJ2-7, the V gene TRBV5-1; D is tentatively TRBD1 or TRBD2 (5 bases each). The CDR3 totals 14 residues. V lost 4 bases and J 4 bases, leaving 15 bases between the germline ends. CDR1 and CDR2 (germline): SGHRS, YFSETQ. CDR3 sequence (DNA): TGCGCCAGCAGCACCGGGACCACCTCTTACGAGCAGTACTTC. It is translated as CASSTGTTSYEQYF.

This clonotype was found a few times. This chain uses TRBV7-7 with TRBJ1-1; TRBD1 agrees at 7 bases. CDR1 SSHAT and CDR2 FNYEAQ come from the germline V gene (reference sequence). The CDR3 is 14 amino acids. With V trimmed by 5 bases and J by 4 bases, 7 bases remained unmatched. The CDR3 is CASSPNRDSTEAFF. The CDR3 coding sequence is TGTGCCAGCAGCCCTAATCGGGACAGCACTGAAGCTTTCTTT.

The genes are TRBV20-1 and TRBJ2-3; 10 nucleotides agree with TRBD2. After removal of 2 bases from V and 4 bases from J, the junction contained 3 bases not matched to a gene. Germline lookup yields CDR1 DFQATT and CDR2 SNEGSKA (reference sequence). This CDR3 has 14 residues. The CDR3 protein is CSARLAGVADTQYF. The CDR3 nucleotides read TGCAGTGCTAGACTAGCGGGAGTGGCAGATACGCAGTATTTT.

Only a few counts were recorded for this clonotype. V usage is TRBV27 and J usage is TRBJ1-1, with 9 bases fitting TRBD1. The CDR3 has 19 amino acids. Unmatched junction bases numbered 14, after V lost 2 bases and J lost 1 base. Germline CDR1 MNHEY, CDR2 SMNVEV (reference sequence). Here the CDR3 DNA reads TGTGCCAGCAGTTTACGTGGGAAGTACAGGGGGCGGGCGAACACTGAAGCTTTCTTT. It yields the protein CASSLRGKYRGRANTEAFF.

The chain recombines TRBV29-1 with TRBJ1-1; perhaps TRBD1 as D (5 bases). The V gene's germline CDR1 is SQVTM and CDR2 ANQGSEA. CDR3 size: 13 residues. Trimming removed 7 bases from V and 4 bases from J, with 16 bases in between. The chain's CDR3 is CSAASGRGTEAFF. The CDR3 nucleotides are TGCAGCGCAGCCTCAGGGCGTGGCACTGAAGCTTTCTTT.

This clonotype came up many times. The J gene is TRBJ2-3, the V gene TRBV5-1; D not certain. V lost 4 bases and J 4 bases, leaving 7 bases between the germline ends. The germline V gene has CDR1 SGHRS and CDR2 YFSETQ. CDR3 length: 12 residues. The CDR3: CASSIRADTQYF. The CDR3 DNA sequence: TGCGCCAGCAGCATCCGGGCAGATACGCAGTATTTT.

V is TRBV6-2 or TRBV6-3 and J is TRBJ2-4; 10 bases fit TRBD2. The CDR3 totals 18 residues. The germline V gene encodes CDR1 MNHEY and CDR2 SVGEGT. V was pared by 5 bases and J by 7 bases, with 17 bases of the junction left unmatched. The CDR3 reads CASSERGASGRFGNIQYF. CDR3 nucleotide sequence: TGTGCCAGCAGTGAGAGGGGGGCTAGCGGGAGATTTGGGAACATTCAGTACTTC.

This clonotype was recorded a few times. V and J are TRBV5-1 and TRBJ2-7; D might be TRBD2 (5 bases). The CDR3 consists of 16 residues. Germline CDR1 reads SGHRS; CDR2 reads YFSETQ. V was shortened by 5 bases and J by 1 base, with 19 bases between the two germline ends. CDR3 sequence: CASRDSPGMGSYEQYF. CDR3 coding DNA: TGCGCCAGCAGAGATTCCCCCGGGATGGGATCCTACGAGCAGTACTTC.

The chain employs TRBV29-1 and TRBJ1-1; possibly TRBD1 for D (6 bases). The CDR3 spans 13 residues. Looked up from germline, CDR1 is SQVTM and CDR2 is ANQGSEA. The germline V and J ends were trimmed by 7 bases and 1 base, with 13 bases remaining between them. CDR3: CSAKTGTNTEAFF. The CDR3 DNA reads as TGCAGCGCTAAGACAGGAACGAACACTGAAGCTTTCTTT. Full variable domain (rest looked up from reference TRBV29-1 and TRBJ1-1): SAVISQKPSRDICQRGTSLTIQCQVDSQVTMMFWYRQQPGQSLTLIATANQGSEATYESGFVIDKFPISRPNLTFSTLTVSNMSPEDSSIYLCSAKTGTNTEAFFGQGTRLTVV.